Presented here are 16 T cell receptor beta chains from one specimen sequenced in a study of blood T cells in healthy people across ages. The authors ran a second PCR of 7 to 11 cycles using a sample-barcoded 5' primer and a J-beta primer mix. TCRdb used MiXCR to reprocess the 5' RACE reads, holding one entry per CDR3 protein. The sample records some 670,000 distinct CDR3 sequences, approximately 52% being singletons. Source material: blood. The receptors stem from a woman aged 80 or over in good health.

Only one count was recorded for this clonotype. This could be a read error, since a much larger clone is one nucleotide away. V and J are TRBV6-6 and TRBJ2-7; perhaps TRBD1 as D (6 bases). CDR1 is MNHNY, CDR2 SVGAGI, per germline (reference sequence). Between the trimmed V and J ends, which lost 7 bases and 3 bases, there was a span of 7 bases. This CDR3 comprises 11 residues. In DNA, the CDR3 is TGTGCCAGCAAGGGGGACTACGAGCAGTACTTC. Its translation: CASKGDYEQYF.

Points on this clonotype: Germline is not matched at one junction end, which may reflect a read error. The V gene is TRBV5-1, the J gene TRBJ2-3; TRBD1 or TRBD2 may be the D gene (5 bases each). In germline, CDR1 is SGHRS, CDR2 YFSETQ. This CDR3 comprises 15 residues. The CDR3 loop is CTSSLGFGGPDTQYF. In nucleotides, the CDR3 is TGCACCAGCAGCTTGGGATTTGGGGGTCCTGATACGCAGTATTTT.

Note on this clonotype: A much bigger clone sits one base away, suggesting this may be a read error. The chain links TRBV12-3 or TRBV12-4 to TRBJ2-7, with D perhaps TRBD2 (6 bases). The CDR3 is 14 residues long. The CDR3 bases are TGTGCCAGCAGGGGCAGGGAGGCCCTCTACGGGCAGTACTTC. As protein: CASRGREALYGQYF.

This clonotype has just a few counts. CDR3 protein: CASSVETGGDGQYF. CDR3 bases: TGTGCCAGCAGTGTGGAGACAGGGGGGGACGGGCAGTACTTC. The chain recombines TRBV2 with TRBJ2-7, with TRBD1 matching 9 bases. This CDR3 has 14 residues. The junction had 10 bases not matched to a gene; V was cut back by 4 bases and J by 9 bases. Per germline, CDR1 SNHLY and CDR2 FYNNEI. Looking up the rest from reference TRBV2 and TRBJ2-7 gives the full variable domain: EPEVTQTPSHQVTQMGQEVILRCVPISNHLYFYWYRQILGQKVEFLVSFYNNEISEKSEIFDDQFSVERPDGSNFTLKIRSTKLEDSAMYFCASSVETGGDGQYFGPGTRLTVT.

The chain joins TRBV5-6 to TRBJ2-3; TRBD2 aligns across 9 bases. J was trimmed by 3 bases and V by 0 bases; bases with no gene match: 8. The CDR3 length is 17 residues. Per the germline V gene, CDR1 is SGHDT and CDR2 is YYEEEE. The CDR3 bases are TGTGCCAGCAGCTTGGGGGTTAGCGGGAGTGTAACAGATACGCAGTATTTT. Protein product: CASSLGVSGSVTDTQYF. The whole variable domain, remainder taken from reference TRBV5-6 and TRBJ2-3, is DAGVTQSPTHLIKTRGQQVTLRCSPKSGHDTVSWYQQALGQGPQFIFQYYEEEERQRGNFPDRFSGHQFPNYSSELNVNALLLGDSALYLCASSLGVSGSVTDTQYFGPGTRLTVL.

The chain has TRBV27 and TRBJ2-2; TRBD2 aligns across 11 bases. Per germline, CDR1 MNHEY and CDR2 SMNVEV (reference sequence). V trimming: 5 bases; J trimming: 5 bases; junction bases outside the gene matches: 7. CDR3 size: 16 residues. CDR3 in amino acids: CASSRSLAGGTGELFF. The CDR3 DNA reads TGTGCCAGCAGTCGTTCGCTAGCGGGAGGTACCGGGGAGCTGTTTTTT.

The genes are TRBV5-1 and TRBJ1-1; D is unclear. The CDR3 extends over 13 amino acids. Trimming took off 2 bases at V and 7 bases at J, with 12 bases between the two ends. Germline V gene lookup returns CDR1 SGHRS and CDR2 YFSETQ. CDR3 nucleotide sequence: TGCGCCAGCAGCTTAGGGATAGAAGGTGAAGCTTTCTTT. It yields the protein CASSLGIEGEAFF.

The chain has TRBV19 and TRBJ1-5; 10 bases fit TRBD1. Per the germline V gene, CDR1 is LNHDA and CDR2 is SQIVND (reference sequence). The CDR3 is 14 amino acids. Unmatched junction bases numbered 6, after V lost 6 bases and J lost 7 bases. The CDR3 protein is CASRTTGGGQPQHF. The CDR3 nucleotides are TGTGCCAGTAGGACGACAGGGGGCGGGCAGCCCCAGCATTTT.

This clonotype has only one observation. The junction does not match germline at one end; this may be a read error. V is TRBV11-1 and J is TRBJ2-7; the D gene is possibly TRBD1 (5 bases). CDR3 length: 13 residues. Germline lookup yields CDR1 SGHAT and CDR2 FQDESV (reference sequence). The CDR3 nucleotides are TGTGCCTGCAGCGTTAGCAGGGACTACGAGCAGTACTTC. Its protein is CACSVSRDYEQYF.

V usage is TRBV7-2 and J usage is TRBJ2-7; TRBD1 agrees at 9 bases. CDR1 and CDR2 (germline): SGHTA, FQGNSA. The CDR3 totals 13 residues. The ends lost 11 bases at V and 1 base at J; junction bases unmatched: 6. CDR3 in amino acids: CAVRQGGSYEQYF. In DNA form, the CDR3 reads TGTGCCGTCAGACAGGGGGGTTCCTACGAGCAGTACTTC.

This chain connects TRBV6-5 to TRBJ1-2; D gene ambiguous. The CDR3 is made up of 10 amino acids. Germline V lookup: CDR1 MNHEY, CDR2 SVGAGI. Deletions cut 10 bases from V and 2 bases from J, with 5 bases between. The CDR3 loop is CATVNYGYTF. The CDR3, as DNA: TGTGCCACCGTGAACTATGGCTACACCTTC.

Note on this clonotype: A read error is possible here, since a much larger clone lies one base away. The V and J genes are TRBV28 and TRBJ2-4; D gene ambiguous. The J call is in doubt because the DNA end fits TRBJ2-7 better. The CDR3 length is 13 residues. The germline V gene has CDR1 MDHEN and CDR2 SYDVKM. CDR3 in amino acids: CVSSRSLPYEQYF. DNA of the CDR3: TGTGTCAGCAGTAGGTCCCTACCCTACGAGCAGTACTTC.

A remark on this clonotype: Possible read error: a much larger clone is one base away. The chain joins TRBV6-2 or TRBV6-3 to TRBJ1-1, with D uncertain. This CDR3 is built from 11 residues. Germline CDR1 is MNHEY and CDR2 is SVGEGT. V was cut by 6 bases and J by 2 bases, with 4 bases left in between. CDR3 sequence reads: CASSHNTEAFF. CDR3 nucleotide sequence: TGTGCCAGCAGCCATAACACTGAAGCTTTCTTT.

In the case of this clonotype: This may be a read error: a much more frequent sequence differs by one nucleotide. The CDR3 bases are TGTGCCAGCAGGGGGTCTTACAATGAGCAGTACTTC. Encoded protein: CASRGSYNEQYF. The chain couples TRBV6-2 or TRBV6-3 to TRBJ2-7; no reliable D call. The CDR3 spans 12 residues. Germline V gene lookup returns CDR1 MNHEY and CDR2 SVGEGT. V lost 6 bases, J lost 7 bases, and 13 bases lay in between.

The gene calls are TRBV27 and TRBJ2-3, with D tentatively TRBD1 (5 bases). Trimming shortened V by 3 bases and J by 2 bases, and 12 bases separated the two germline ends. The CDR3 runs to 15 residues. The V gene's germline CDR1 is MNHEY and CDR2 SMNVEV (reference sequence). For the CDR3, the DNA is TGTGCCAGCAGTTTGAGGACACCGATCACAGATACGCAGTATTTT. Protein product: CASSLRTPITDTQYF.

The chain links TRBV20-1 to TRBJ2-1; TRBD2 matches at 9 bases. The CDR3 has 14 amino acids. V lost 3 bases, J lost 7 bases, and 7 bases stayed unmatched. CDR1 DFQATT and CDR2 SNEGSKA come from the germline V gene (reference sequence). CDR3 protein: CSARASGGINEQFF. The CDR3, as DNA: TGCAGTGCTAGGGCGAGCGGGGGGATTAATGAGCAGTTCTTC.